The clone carrying this TCR beta chain was counted between two and nine times. The target antigen is unknown. This sample is part of a study of PD-L1 blockade in urothelial cancer. About the research overall: Blood drawn 3 weeks (second dose) and 6 weeks after treatment start was analyzed. Whole-study results and caveats: Tumor-associated blood clones were expanded more by durable-benefit patients at 3 weeks. Below-median blood TCR clonality before treatment forecast better survival.

Locally advanced or metastatic urothelial carcinoma was present in patients. The V and J ends lost 3 bases and 14 bases, in that order; junction bases with no gene match: 6. Germline CDR1 and CDR2: SGHTA and FQGTGA. There are 12 residues in the CDR3. Only in-frame clones appear in the TCRdb table, and some are missing; sequencing was by immunoSEQ multiplex PCR. The sample includes around 100,000 clones, around 85% of them seen just once. This chain joins TRBV7-3 and TRBJ2-1, with 8 bases identical to TRBD1. Source: PBMCs, taken around atezolizumab (anti-PD-L1) treatment. The clonotype comes from a man aged 45-65 years with urothelial cancer. CDR3 sequence (DNA): TGTGCCAGCAGCTTCCCGGGACAGGCTAAGTTCTTC. Translating it yields CASSFPGQAKFF.